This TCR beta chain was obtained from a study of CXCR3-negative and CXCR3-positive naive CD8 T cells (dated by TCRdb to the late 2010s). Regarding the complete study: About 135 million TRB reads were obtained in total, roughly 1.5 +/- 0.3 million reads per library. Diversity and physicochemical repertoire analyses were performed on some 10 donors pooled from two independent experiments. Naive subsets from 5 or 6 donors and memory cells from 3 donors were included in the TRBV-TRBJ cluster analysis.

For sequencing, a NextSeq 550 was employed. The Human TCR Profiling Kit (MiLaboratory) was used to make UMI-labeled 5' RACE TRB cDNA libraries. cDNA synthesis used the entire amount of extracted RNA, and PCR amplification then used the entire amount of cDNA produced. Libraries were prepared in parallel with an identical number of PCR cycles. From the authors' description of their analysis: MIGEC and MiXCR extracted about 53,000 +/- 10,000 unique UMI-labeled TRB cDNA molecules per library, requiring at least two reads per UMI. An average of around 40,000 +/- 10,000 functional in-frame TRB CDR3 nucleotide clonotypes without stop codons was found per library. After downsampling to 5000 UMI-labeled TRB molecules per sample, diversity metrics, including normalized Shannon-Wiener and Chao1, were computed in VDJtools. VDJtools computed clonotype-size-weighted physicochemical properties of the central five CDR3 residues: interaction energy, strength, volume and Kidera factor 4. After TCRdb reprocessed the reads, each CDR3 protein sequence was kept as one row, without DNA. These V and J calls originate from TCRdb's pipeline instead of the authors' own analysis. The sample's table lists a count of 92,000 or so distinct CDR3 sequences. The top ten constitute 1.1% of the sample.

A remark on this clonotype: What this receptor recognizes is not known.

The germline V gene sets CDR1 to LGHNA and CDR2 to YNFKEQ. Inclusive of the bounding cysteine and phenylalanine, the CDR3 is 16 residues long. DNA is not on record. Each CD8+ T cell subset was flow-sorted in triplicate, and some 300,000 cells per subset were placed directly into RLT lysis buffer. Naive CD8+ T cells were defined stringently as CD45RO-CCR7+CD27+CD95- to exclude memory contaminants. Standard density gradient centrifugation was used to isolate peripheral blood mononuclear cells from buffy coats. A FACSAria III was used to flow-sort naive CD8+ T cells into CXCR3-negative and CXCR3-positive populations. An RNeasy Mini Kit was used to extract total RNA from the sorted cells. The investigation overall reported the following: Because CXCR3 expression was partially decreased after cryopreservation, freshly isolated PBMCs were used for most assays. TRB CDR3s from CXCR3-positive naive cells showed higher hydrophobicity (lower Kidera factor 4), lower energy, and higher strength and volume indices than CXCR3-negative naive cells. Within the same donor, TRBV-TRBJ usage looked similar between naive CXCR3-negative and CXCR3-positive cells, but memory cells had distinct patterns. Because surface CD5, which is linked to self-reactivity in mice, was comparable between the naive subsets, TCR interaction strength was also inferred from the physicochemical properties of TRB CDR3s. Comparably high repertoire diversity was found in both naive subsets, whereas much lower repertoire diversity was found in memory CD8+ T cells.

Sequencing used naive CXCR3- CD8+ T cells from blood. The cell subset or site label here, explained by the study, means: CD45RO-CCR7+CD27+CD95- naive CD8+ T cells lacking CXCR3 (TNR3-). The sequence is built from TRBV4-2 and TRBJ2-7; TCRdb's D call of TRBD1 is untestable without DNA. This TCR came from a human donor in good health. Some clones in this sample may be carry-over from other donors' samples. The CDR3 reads CASSQHGQEITYEQYF.